Below, one T cell receptor beta chain is given with its context. Its antigen is as yet unknown. This specimen belongs to a study of shared clonotypes between healthy human individuals. Study-wide context: Per-donor plates numbered three CD4 naive, three CD4 memory, two CD8 naive and one CD8 memory. Study findings and constraints: Incompleteness in sorted-subset sequencing, despite large depth, was shown by rarefaction. Having only a few donors restricted how much genetic and exposure-history diversity was captured. When naive CD4 clonotypes were compared across several donors, about 4.9% were shared.

Terminally differentiated effector memory CD45RA+ cells were left out of the naive CD8 fraction, which was CD45RO-negative and positively selected for CCR7. Per the germline V gene, CDR1 is MNHEY and CDR2 is SMNVEV (reference sequence). This CDR3 is built from 13 residues. V lost 8 bases to trimming and J lost 5 bases, with 13 bases between them. Assay used: immunoSEQ multiplex PCR; TCRdb lists only in-frame clones, some missing. The table lists hundreds of thousands of clones, around 93% of them singletons. This chain joins TRBV27 and TRBJ1-5; D not resolved. Sequenced sample: naive CD8+ T cells sorted from blood. The sequence was obtained from a young man in good health. In DNA form, the CDR3 reads TGTGCCAGCGGGGAAGGGTCAGATCAGCCCCAGCATTTT. The encoded protein is CASGEGSDQPQHF.